A single sample gave rise to the 17 T cell receptor beta chains below, sequenced in a study of blood T cell repertoires in COVID-19 (dated by TCRdb to the early 2020s). Libraries were prepared through the immunoSEQ multiplex PCR assay. TCRdb limited this immuneACCESS table to in-frame rearrangements with V and J called. A share of clones is missing; checked studies link under half to unresolved V genes, and the rest is unexplained. The table for this sample lists about 68,000 clones; roughly 90% of them were counted only once. The top ten clones comprise more than 5.5% of the sample. The specimen was peripheral blood. The receptors here all came from a man aged 35 to 55 with COVID-19, enrolled during active disease.

This chain connects TRBV2 to TRBJ1-1; D call uncertain. CDR1 is SNHLY and CDR2 is FYNNEI in the germline V gene. Between the trimmed V and J ends, which lost 2 bases and 0 bases, there was a span of 10 bases. The CDR3 is 15 residues long. The CDR3, as DNA: TGTGCCAGCAGTGAACGTGAGGCGTTGAACACTGAAGCTTTCTTT. Translating it yields CASSEREALNTEAFF.

This sequence joins TRBV3-1 (or the pseudogene TRBV3-2) and TRBJ2-1; 9 nucleotides line up with TRBD2. Germline V gene data show CDR1 as LGHDT and CDR2 as YNNKEL (reference sequence). The CDR3 is made up of 15 amino acids. The junction had 9 bases not matched to a gene; V was cut back by 5 bases and J by 7 bases. The CDR3: CASSWAGGPHNEQFF. DNA of the CDR3: TGTGCCAGCAGCTGGGCGGGGGGGCCCCATAATGAGCAGTTCTTC.

This clone has just one count. The chain recombines TRBV11-2 with TRBJ2-5; D not certain. Trimming cost V 7 bases and J 6 bases, with 12 bases left between them. The CDR3 runs to 12 residues. Germline assignment: CDR1 SGHAT and CDR2 FQNNGV. As DNA, the CDR3 is TGTGCCAGCAACTCCGGTGAAAAGACCCAGTACTTC. Its protein is CASNSGEKTQYF.

This chain links TRBV18 with TRBJ2-7, with D possibly being TRBD2 (5 bases). With 4 bases removed from V and 3 bases from J, the gap between germline ends came to 10 bases. The CDR3 contains 13 residues. From germline, CDR1 is KGHSH and CDR2 LQKENI. The CDR3 here is CASSQDSNYEQYF. The CDR3 bases are TGTGCCAGCTCACAGGACTCAAACTACGAGCAGTACTTC.

V gene TRBV28 combines with J gene TRBJ2-3; a possible D gene is TRBD1 (6 bases). The germline V gene encodes CDR1 MDHEN and CDR2 SYDVKM. The CDR3 totals 14 residues. V shed 7 bases and J shed 2 bases, with 13 bases lying between them. The CDR3 region has the DNA TGTGCCAGCATCCCAAACAGGGTCACAGATACGCAGTATTTT. Protein: CASIPNRVTDTQYF.

V usage is TRBV19 and J usage is TRBJ1-2, with 7 bases identical to TRBD1. The V segment lost 6 bases and the J segment 4 bases; nucleotides outside the gene matches: 5. There are 13 residues in the CDR3. Per the germline V gene, CDR1 is LNHDA and CDR2 is SQIVND (reference sequence). The CDR3 loop is CASSLDRVYGYTF. The CDR3 nucleotides read TGTGCCAGTAGCCTAGACAGGGTCTATGGCTACACCTTC. The full variable domain, rest sourced from reference TRBV19 and TRBJ1-2, is DGGITQSPKYLFRKEGQNVTLSCEQNLNHDAMYWYRQDPGQGLRLIYYSQIVNDFQKGDIAEGYSVSREKKESFPLTVTSAQKNPTAFYLCASSLDRVYGYTFGSGTRLTVV.

Comment on this clone: The identical CDR3 is also encoded by other nucleotide sequences in the sample. The J gene is TRBJ1-5, the V gene TRBV30, with TRBD1 identical over 10 bases. The J segment lost 5 bases and the V segment lost 2 bases, leaving 3 bases of the junction unmatched. Germline CDR1 and CDR2: GTSNPN and SVGIG (reference sequence). The CDR3 totals 14 residues. The CDR3 here is CAWSPTGGYQPQHF. CDR3 bases: TGTGCCTGGAGTCCGACAGGGGGCTATCAGCCCCAGCATTTT.

V gene TRBV5-4 combines with J gene TRBJ1-1, with 8 positions matching TRBD1. Per germline, CDR1 SGHNT and CDR2 YYREEE (reference sequence). The CDR3 loop spans 16 amino acids. The V and J ends lost 3 bases and 11 bases, in that order; junction bases with no gene match: 18. The CDR3 sequence is CASSSNLQGARVGAFF. The CDR3 nucleotides read TGTGCCAGCAGCTCAAACCTTCAGGGGGCGCGGGTTGGCGCTTTCTTT.

As DNA, the CDR3 is TGCGCCAGCAGCTTGGCCGGGATGGGTTCACCCCTCCACTTT. Translation gives CASSLAGMGSPLHF. The rearrangement uses TRBV5-1 and TRBJ1-6; D gene uncertain. CDR1 and CDR2 (germline): SGHRS, YFSETQ. The V end lost 0 bases, the J end lost 9 bases, and 10 bases lay between the germline ends. This CDR3 contains 14 residues. The full variable domain, in which reference TRBV5-1 and TRBJ1-6 provide the parts outside the CDR3, is KAGVTQTPRYLIKTRGQQVTLSCSPISGHRSVSWYQQTPGQGLQFLFEYFSETQRNKGNFPGRFSGRQFSNSRSEMNVSTLELGDSALYLCASSLAGMGSPLHFGNGTRLTVT.

V usage is TRBV2 and J usage is TRBJ2-1, with 11 bases lining up with TRBD2. This CDR3 region has 16 residues. Germline assignment: CDR1 SNHLY and CDR2 FYNNEI. With V trimmed by 4 bases and J by 6 bases, 8 bases remained unmatched. Here the CDR3 DNA reads TGTGCCAGCAGTGCTATAGCGGGGGGGGCCCCCAATGAGCAGTTCTTC. The encoded protein is CASSAIAGGAPNEQFF.

This clone was recorded once. The rearrangement joins TRBV21-1 to TRBJ1-1. TRBV21-1 is a known pseudogene. CDR3 length equals 13 residues. The CDR3 protein is CASSRGGRTEAFF. Here the CDR3 DNA reads TGTGCCAGCTCTCGGGGGGGGCGGACTGAAGCTTTCTTT.

This rearrangement joins TRBV12-3 or TRBV12-4 to TRBJ1-1; D ambiguous. The CDR3 consists of 13 residues. Trimming cost V 5 bases and J 3 bases, with 10 bases left between them. The CDR3: CASSVVRDTEAFF. The CDR3 DNA reads as TGTGCCAGCAGTGTCGTGAGAGACACTGAAGCTTTCTTT.

The rearrangement uses TRBV28 and TRBJ2-7; a possible D gene is TRBD2 (6 bases). The ends were cut back, 4 bases at V and 0 bases at J, with 25 bases in the middle. The CDR3 runs 19 residues. Germline-derived CDR1 and CDR2 are MDHEN and SYDVKM. This CDR3 is CASSSGPGTRGISSYEQYF. The DNA of the CDR3 is TGTGCCAGCAGTTCCGGTCCCGGGACTCGGGGGATAAGCTCCTACGAGCAGTACTTC.

This chain links TRBV4-2 with TRBJ2-5; 13 bases agree with TRBD2. The V segment lost 4 bases and the J segment 2 bases; nucleotides outside the gene matches: 4. Germline values: CDR1 LGHNA, CDR2 YNFKEQ. CDR3 length equals 16 residues. This CDR3 is CASSLRLAGGQETQYF. In DNA form, the CDR3 reads TGTGCCAGCAGCCTCCGACTAGCGGGGGGACAAGAGACCCAGTACTTC.

The CDR3 DNA follows: TGTGCCAGCAATGGAGGGGGGGGCCTCTACAATGAGCAGTTCTTC. It is translated as CASNGGGGLYNEQFF. The rearrangement uses TRBV19 and TRBJ2-1, with D possibly TRBD2 on 7 matching bases. CDR1 and CDR2 (germline): LNHDA, SQIVND (reference sequence). Trimming shortened V by 9 bases and J by 3 bases, and 18 bases separated the two germline ends. The CDR3 covers 15 residues.

V and J are TRBV6-6 and TRBJ2-7, with D uncertain. Germline CDR1 is MNHNY and CDR2 is SVGAGI (reference sequence). Trimming pared 1 base from V and 3 bases from J, leaving 4 bases between. The CDR3 is 12 residues long. CDR3 sequence (DNA): TGTGCCAGCAGTTACTTCGGCTACGAGCAGTACTTC. This translates into CASSYFGYEQYF.

The chain employs TRBV7-9 and TRBJ1-2; TRBD1 matches at 11 bases. V was pared by 11 bases and J by 3 bases, with 2 bases of the junction left unmatched. The germline V gene has CDR1 SEHNR and CDR2 FQNEAQ (reference sequence). The length of the CDR3 is 12 residues. DNA for the CDR3: TGTGCCGGACAGGGGGCAGACTATGGCTACACCTTC. As protein: CAGQGADYGYTF.